A single sample gave rise to the 31 T cell receptor beta chains below, sequenced in a study of siplizumab effects on memory and regulatory T cells. Assay: immunoSEQ multiplex PCR; the TCRdb copy retains only in-frame clones and omits some. In the table there are around 95,000 clones, approximately 94% of which are singletons. Sequenced: non-Treg CD4+ T cells sorted from blood. These receptor sequences come from a human donor in good health.

This clone has a handful of counts. V is TRBV28 and J is TRBJ2-7; a possible D gene is TRBD2 (5 bases). This CDR3 spans 14 amino acids. Trimming took 7 bases from V and 12 from J, leaving 25 bases between them. The germline gives CDR1 MDHEN, CDR2 SYDVKM. The CDR3: CASTTSTDVRSAYF. In DNA, the CDR3 is TGTGCCAGCACCACTAGTACGGACGTTCGGAGTGCGTACTTC.

The genes are TRBV28 and TRBJ2-1; D uncertain. Germline values: CDR1 MDHEN, CDR2 SYDVKM. This CDR3 region has 13 residues. The V end was cut by 6 bases, the J end by 7 bases, with 13 bases between. The CDR3 nucleotides read TGTGCCAGCAGGCAAGCCCTGAGGAATGAGCAGTTCTTC. It codes for CASRQALRNEQFF.

V usage is TRBV5-8 and J usage is TRBJ1-4; D possibly corresponds to TRBD1 (5 bases). V gave up 5 bases and J gave up 4 bases, with 12 bases separating them. CDR3 length: 14 amino acids. The germline V gene has CDR1 SGHTS and CDR2 YDEGEE. The CDR3 reads CASRFGHSNEKLFF. Written as DNA, the CDR3 is TGTGCCAGCAGATTTGGACACAGTAATGAAAAACTGTTTTTT.

The V gene is TRBV11-3, the J gene TRBJ2-1, with 9 bases that match TRBD2. The CDR3 is 15 amino acids. Trimming removed 1 base from V and 4 bases from J; junction bases left unmatched: 2. The germline CDR1 and CDR2 sequences are SGHNT and YENEEA. The CDR3 DNA reads TGTGCCAGCAGCTTAGCTAGCGGGATTTACAATGAGCAGTTCTTC. The encoded protein is CASSLASGIYNEQFF.

V is TRBV18 and J is TRBJ2-5, with D perhaps matching TRBD1 (5 bases). V was trimmed by 2 bases and J by 5 bases, leaving 12 bases between them. The CDR3 has 14 residues. Germline CDR1 reads KGHSH; CDR2 reads LQKENI. The DNA of the CDR3 is TGTGCCAGCTCACCATCGTTTCAGGGCGAGACCCAGTACTTC. Translated: CASSPSFQGETQYF.

To note about this clone: The DNA is omitted, as the CDR3 cannot be located on it reliably, and the CDR3 follows TCRdb's listing. Here the CDR3 reads CASHHFFGQGAPYEQYF. The J gene is TRBJ2-7, the V gene TRBV7-2; the table's D call, TRBD1, was not checked against the DNA. Germline loops: CDR1 SGHTA, CDR2 FQGNSA. The CDR3 is 17 amino acids long, termini counted.

CDR3 sequence (DNA): TGTGCCAGCAGTGAAATGGGGACCCCGACGCGTGAGCAGTTCTTC. Translated: CASSEMGTPTREQFF. This chain joins TRBV2 and TRBJ2-1; tentatively, D is TRBD1 or TRBD2 (5 bases each). The V end lost 2 bases, the J end lost 9 bases, and 17 bases lay between the germline ends. The CDR3 runs 15 residues. Germline CDR1 SNHLY, CDR2 FYNNEI.

The chain carries TRBV5-1 and TRBJ2-1; the match to TRBD1 covers 11 bases. V gave up 4 bases and J gave up 6 bases; unmatched junction bases: 6. The CDR3 runs to 15 residues. Germline V CDR1 and CDR2: SGHRS, YFSETQ. Here the CDR3 reads CASSPAGTGGNEQFF. DNA of the CDR3: TGCGCCAGCAGCCCAGCCGGGACAGGGGGCAATGAGCAGTTCTTC. The full variable domain, in which reference TRBV5-1 and TRBJ2-1 provide the parts outside the CDR3, is KAGVTQTPRYLIKTRGQQVTLSCSPISGHRSVSWYQQTPGQGLQFLFEYFSETQRNKGNFPGRFSGRQFSNSRSEMNVSTLELGDSALYLCASSPAGTGGNEQFFGPGTRLTVL.

The chain links TRBV6-5 to TRBJ2-2, with 7 bases that match TRBD2. This CDR3 comprises 16 residues. After removal of 0 bases from V and 1 base from J, the junction contained 2 bases not matched to a gene. Looked up from germline, CDR1 is MNHEY and CDR2 is SVGAGI. CDR3 DNA sequence: TGTGCCAGCAGTTACTCGGCTAGCGGGAACACCGGGGAGCTGTTTTTT. This gives the protein CASSYSASGNTGELFF.

The rearrangement links TRBV10-2 to TRBJ2-7, with D unresolved. This CDR3 contains 14 residues. V was cut by 1 base and J by 4 bases, with 11 bases left in between. The germline CDR1 and CDR2 sequences are WSHSY and SAAADI. DNA for the CDR3: TGCGCCAGCAGTGAGTTTCAGGACGGGTACGAGCAGTACTTC. Translated, it gives CASSEFQDGYEQYF.

J is TRBJ2-1 and V is TRBV27, with a possible D match to TRBD1 (5 bases). Trimming removed 6 bases at V and 3 bases at J, with 21 bases between. The CDR3 length is 17 residues. Per germline, CDR1 MNHEY and CDR2 SMNVEV (reference sequence). CDR3 nucleotides: TGTGCCAGCAGCCCCGAAGGGTGGGGCTTCCGCTACAATGAGCAGTTCTTC. This gives the protein CASSPEGWGFRYNEQFF.

The chain links TRBV6-1 to TRBJ2-1, with 12 bases that match TRBD1. In germline, CDR1 is MNHNS, CDR2 SASEGT. CDR3 length: 15 amino acids. With 6 bases clipped from V and 8 bases from J, the junction kept 8 bases outside the gene matches. CDR3: CASSAGTGGFYEQFF. CDR3 nucleotides: TGTGCCAGCAGCGCCGGGACAGGGGGCTTCTATGAGCAGTTCTTC.

The V and J genes are TRBV5-1 and TRBJ2-7; 7 nucleotides match TRBD2. J was trimmed by 2 bases and V by 4 bases; bases with no gene match: 9. The CDR3 covers 15 residues. Germline values: CDR1 SGHRS, CDR2 YFSETQ. The CDR3 sequence: CASSERDLYTYEQYF. The CDR3 bases are TGCGCCAGCAGCGAGCGGGACTTATATACCTACGAGCAGTACTTC.

This clone was picked up a small number of times. The CDR3 DNA reads TGTGCCAGTAGTATGGACAGGGGCAATCAGCCCCAGCATTTT. This translates into CASSMDRGNQPQHF. The V call is TRBV19, the J call TRBJ1-5, with 8 nucleotides matching TRBD1. The CDR3 runs 14 residues. Germline V gene sequence: CDR1 LNHDA, CDR2 SQIVND (reference sequence). Unmatched junction bases numbered 0, after V lost 3 bases and J lost 2 bases.

The chain is built from TRBV27 and TRBJ2-4, with D uncertain. V lost 1 base to trimming and J lost 1 base, with 11 bases between them. The CDR3 is 16 residues long. The germline V gene encodes CDR1 MNHEY and CDR2 SMNVEV (reference sequence). The CDR3 spells CASSLLGPRAKNIQYF. The CDR3 DNA reads as TGTGCCAGCAGTTTATTAGGCCCCCGGGCCAAAAACATTCAGTACTTC.

This chain links TRBV6-1 with TRBJ1-5; a weak D match, TRBD1 (6 bases). The ends were cut back, 5 bases at V and 6 bases at J, with 11 bases in the middle. Germline-derived CDR1 and CDR2 are MNHNS and SASEGT. This CDR3 spans 13 amino acids. This CDR3 is CASSIQGSQPQHF. Here the CDR3 DNA reads TGTGCCAGCAGTATACAGGGTTCTCAGCCCCAGCATTTT.

V gene TRBV6-5 combines with J gene TRBJ2-7; D remains ambiguous. Per germline, CDR1 MNHEY and CDR2 SVGAGI. V was clipped by 7 bases and J by 5 bases, with 18 bases between them. The CDR3 extends over 14 amino acids. CDR3: CASNQPNRQHEQYF. The CDR3 DNA sequence: TGTGCCAGCAATCAGCCGAACCGCCAACACGAGCAGTACTTC.

The chain links TRBV28 to TRBJ2-2; D remains unclear. Per germline, CDR1 MDHEN and CDR2 SYDVKM. With 8 bases removed from V and 1 base from J, the gap between germline ends came to 5 bases. The CDR3 covers 12 residues. This chain's CDR3 is CASRLNTGELFF. The CDR3 nucleotides read TGTGCCAGCCGGTTGAACACCGGGGAGCTGTTTTTT.

The V call is TRBV7-9, the J call TRBJ2-7, with no clear D. Germline CDR1 reads SEHNR; CDR2 reads FQNEAQ (reference sequence). The CDR3 has 12 residues. Trimming removed 5 bases at V and 2 bases at J, with 7 bases between. CDR3 nucleotides: TGTGCCAGCAGCGGCCGAACCTACGAGCAGTACTTC. Its protein is CASSGRTYEQYF. Full variable domain (missing parts from reference TRBV7-9 and TRBJ2-7): DTGVSQNPRHKITKRGQNVTFRCDPISEHNRLYWYRQTLGQGPEFLTYFQNEAQLEKSRLLSDRFSAERPKGSFSTLEIQRTEQGDSAMYLCASSGRTYEQYFGPGTRLTVT.

This chain uses TRBV7-3 with TRBJ2-3, with D possibly TRBD2 on 5 matching bases. Trimming took off 5 bases at V and 7 bases at J, with 16 bases between the two ends. Germline CDR1 is SGHTA and CDR2 is FQGTGA. The CDR3 runs 14 residues. In DNA form, the CDR3 reads TGTGCCAGCAGCCGCGGGCAGCACCAATATACGCAGTATTTT. It translates to CASSRGQHQYTQYF.

The rearrangement joins TRBV14 to TRBJ1-3; TRBD1 agrees at 7 bases. The V gene's germline CDR1 is SGHDN and CDR2 FVKESK. There are 15 residues in the CDR3. The trim removed 4 bases at V and 3 bases at J, leaving 6 bases unmatched. The CDR3 spells CASSRETGFGNTIYF. CDR3 DNA sequence: TGTGCCAGCAGCCGTGAGACAGGGTTTGGAAACACCATATATTTT.

As concerns this clone: The junction departs from the called germline gene at one end, perhaps through a read error. The same CDR3 is also encoded by other DNA sequences in this sample. V usage is TRBV14 and J usage is TRBJ1-2; D is uncertain. Per the germline V gene, CDR1 is SGHDN and CDR2 is FVKESK. The CDR3 is made up of 14 amino acids. The CDR3 here is CASSQVSLGYGYTF. CDR3 DNA: TGTGCCAGTAGCCAAGTGAGTCTAGGCTATGGCTACACCTTC. The full variable domain, rest sourced from reference TRBV14 and TRBJ1-2, is EAGVTQFPSHSVIEKGQTVTLRCDPISGHDNLYWYRRVMGKEIKFLLHFVKESKQDESGMPNNRFLAERTGGTYSTLKVQPAELEDSGVYFCASSQVSLGYGYTFGSGTRLTVV.

The rearrangement joins TRBV9 to TRBJ2-1, with a tentative D call TRBD1 (7 bases). The germline CDR1 and CDR2 sequences are SGDLS and YYNGEE. V gave up 0 bases and J gave up 9 bases, with 16 bases separating them. The CDR3 is made up of 15 amino acids. The CDR3 region has the DNA TGTGCCAGCAGCGTAGTAGACTCGCGGGACAGTGAGCAGTTCTTC. It translates to CASSVVDSRDSEQFF.

This clone has a handful of counts. The rearrangement uses TRBV5-6 and TRBJ2-3; tentatively, D is TRBD2 (5 bases). The V gene lost 10 bases and the J gene lost 2 bases, with 20 bases spanning the gap. Looked up from germline, CDR1 is SGHDT and CDR2 is YYEEEE. The CDR3 extends over 15 amino acids. For the CDR3, the DNA is TGTGCCGGTAAGCGGTTCTCGACTCTCACAGATACGCAGTATTTT. It codes for CAGKRFSTLTDTQYF.

The chain uses TRBV4-1 and TRBJ2-4; the D gene is possibly TRBD1 (5 bases). The germline V gene encodes CDR1 MGHRA and CDR2 YSYEKL. V gave up 4 bases and J gave up 8 bases, with 15 bases separating them. The CDR3 runs 14 residues. CDR3 amino acids: CASSRQKGEDIQYF. The CDR3 nucleotides are TGCGCCAGCAGCCGTCAAAAAGGGGAAGACATTCAGTACTTC.

The chain links TRBV11-2 to TRBJ2-7, with D unresolved. Trimming cost V 2 bases and J 2 bases, with 13 bases left between them. From germline, CDR1 is SGHAT and CDR2 FQNNGV. The CDR3 contains 15 residues. DNA of the CDR3: TGTGCCAGCAGCTTAAAGTGGGCAACTCCCTACGAGCAGTACTTC. Amino acid sequence: CASSLKWATPYEQYF. Drawing the rest from reference TRBV11-2 and TRBJ2-7, the complete variable domain is EAGVAQSPRYKIIEKRQSVAFWCNPISGHATLYWYQQILGQGPKLLIQFQNNGVVDDSQLPKDRFSAERLKGVDSTLKIQPAKLEDSAVYLCASSLKWATPYEQYFGPGTRLTVT.

The chain combines TRBV15 with TRBJ2-3, with 9 bases aligning to TRBD1. CDR3 length: 15 residues. V lost 3 bases to trimming and J lost 5 bases; unmatched junction nucleotides: 6. Germline V lookup: CDR1 LNHNV, CDR2 YYDKDF (reference sequence). The CDR3 DNA sequence: TGTGCCACCAGCAGGAGGACAGGGGTAGGAGATACGCAGTATTTT. It encodes CATSRRTGVGDTQYF.

Here the CDR3 DNA reads TGCGCCAGCAGCCTAGAAAGGACCAGGGATCAGCCCCAGCATTTT. Translating gives CASSLERTRDQPQHF. The chain is built from TRBV4-1 and TRBJ1-5; tentative D call: TRBD1 (5 bases). The germline V gene encodes CDR1 MGHRA and CDR2 YSYEKL. Trimming took off 4 bases at V and 5 bases at J, with 15 bases between the two ends. This CDR3 spans 15 amino acids.

The chain combines TRBV11-2 with TRBJ2-3; D gene ambiguous. V lost 2 bases and J 2 bases, leaving 11 bases between the germline ends. The CDR3 sequence is 15 residues long. Germline assignment: CDR1 SGHAT and CDR2 FQNNGV. The CDR3 region has the DNA TGTGCCAGCAGCTTAACGCTAGGACCCACAGATACGCAGTATTTT. The encoded protein is CASSLTLGPTDTQYF.

The chain links TRBV25-1 to TRBJ2-1; D uncertain. The CDR3 covers 12 residues. CDR1 and CDR2 from the germline V gene are MGHDK and SYGVNS. Trimming stripped 0 bases from V and 10 bases from J, with 7 bases between. The CDR3 loop is CASSEYPKEQFF. CDR3 coding DNA: TGTGCCAGCAGTGAATACCCCAAGGAGCAGTTCTTC.

V usage is TRBV6-4 and J usage is TRBJ2-5, with D unresolved. The germline V gene encodes CDR1 MRHNA and CDR2 SNTAGT. This CDR3 comprises 13 residues. V was trimmed by 5 bases and J by 4 bases, leaving 11 bases between them. The chain's CDR3 is CASSSTSAETQYF. The CDR3 coding sequence is TGTGCCAGCAGTTCGACTTCGGCAGAGACCCAGTACTTC.